This record covers a single T cell receptor beta chain. A TCRbeta library incorporating unique molecular identifiers was prepared. TCRdb independently ran MiXCR on the PCR reads; one entry per CDR3 protein. This sample yields approximately 200,000 distinct CDR3 sequences, of which roughly 6.5% are seen a single time; around 4.1% belongs to the top ten. The data originate from a study of T-cell reconstitution after alpha-beta-depleted transplantation in children. The CDR3 sequence is 12 residues long. From germline, CDR1 is SGHTA and CDR2 FQGNSA. V lost 7 bases to trimming and J lost 2 bases, with 9 bases between them.

The V call is TRBV7-2, the J call TRBJ2-7; D remains unclear. This TCR derives from a girl under three years old with combined immunodeficiency, due to receive a stem cell transplant. The starting material was PBMCs, obtained before TCRalphabeta/CD19-depleted stem cell transplant. CDR3 in amino acids: CASTPSTYEQYF. As DNA, the CDR3 is TGTGCCAGCACCCCGAGCACCTACGAGCAGTACTTC.